This T cell receptor (beta chain) was sequenced during a study of blood T cells in healthy people across ages (dated by TCRdb to the mid-2010s). At the level of the whole study: In model experiments, template switching captured roughly one uniquely barcoded TCR beta cDNA molecule for every two T cells. Two additional independent replicas of 1 million unique cDNA reads from the same blood draw were analyzed for two donors (one aged 18 to 29 and one aged 80 or older). To track age-related changes in TCR beta repertoire diversity, the study relied on deep sequencing normalized with unique cDNA molecular identifiers. Donors of different ages were randomly distributed across sequencing lanes to avoid experimental bias. The donors were divided into four age groups: young (average about 15 years), middle-aged (around 37), aged (about 62) and long-lived (about 79).

V is cut by 3 bases and J by 11 bases, and the space between the germline ends is 16 bases. CDR1 and CDR2, looked up from the germline V gene, are SGHTA and FQGTGA. From the cysteine up to the phenylalanine, the CDR3 has a length of 13 residues. Only CDR3 DNA is held: 39 bases, read in frame from base 1. The library was prepared using 5' RACE. Reads for this sample came from an Illumina HiSeq 2500. A second PCR of roughly 6 to 12 cycles was run with a J-beta primer mix and a sample-barcoded 5' primer. A template-switch 5' adaptor carrying 12 random nucleotides introduced a unique molecular identifier onto each TCR beta cDNA molecule. Each sample yielded at least 2.5 million CDR3-containing paired-end reads. First-strand cDNA was synthesized from all RNA with the Mint cDNA synthesis kit, primed by a TRBC-specific oligonucleotide. All cDNA was treated with uracil-DNA glycosylase and then went through a first 18-cycle PCR with the universal primers M1SS and BC2_uni_R. On the study's bioinformatics: Normalization of each sample was performed by random selection of 1 million high-quality reads, each carrying a distinct molecular identifier. Reads with shared molecular identifiers were discarded instead of being binned into consensus sequences. MiTCR, run with a Q25 quality threshold and the strictest error-elimination algorithm, handled CDR3 identification, clonotype clustering and error correction. A nonparametric unseen species model with Euler transformation was used to estimate lower-bound total TCR beta diversity. TCRdb's own reprocessing of the public reads used fastp at Q25 and MiXCR and kept productive beta chains. CDR3 protein sequences are deduplicated, and each keeps its most common genes and DNA. The V and J calls here are based on TCRdb, not the publication. This sample has fewer than 750,000 distinct CDR3 sequences in its table, and under 65% of those were observed once. The ten largest clonotypes hold approximately 12% of the sample.

Systemically healthy Caucasian individuals from Russia, approximately 39 in total and aged about 6 to 95 years, were included as donors. Each donor gave ten milliliters of peripheral blood, collected into EDTA-treated Vacutainer tubes. PBMCs were isolated by Ficoll-Paque density-gradient centrifugation, with at least 6 million obtained per sample. Trizol reagent was used to extract total RNA from the PBMCs, yielding at least 6 micrograms per sample. For every donor, an aliquot of PBMCs went through flow cytometry to measure the percentages of naive CD45RAhigh/CD27high T cells. Overall results and qualifications from the work: As age increased, observed TCR beta diversity per million T cells dropped in a roughly linear way, and a significant reduction was already evident by age about 40. Compared with the aged group, the long-lived group had more naive CD4+ T cells, fewer expanded clones and increased TCR diversity, suggesting age selection. Donor CMV infection status was unknown, potentially confounding age-related changes in expanded clonotypes. Observed TCR beta diversity correlated strongly with the percentage of naive T cells measured by flow cytometry. Conclusive comparison of naive and antigen-experienced compartments was prevented by the profiling of bulk unsorted PBMCs. Total diversity estimates from one million sequenced T cells were considered lower bounds and underestimates.

Comments on this clonotype: This receptor's antigen is unknown. This may come from a read error, since a much larger clone is one base off.

The sample was blood. The chain employs TRBV7-3 and TRBJ2-5, and TRBD2 may be the D gene, going by 6 matching bases. This TCR was recovered from a woman over 75 in good health. The CDR3 reads as follows: CASSLGTRNEQYF. The DNA reads as follows: TGTGCCAGCAGCTTGGGGACTCGGAATGAGCAGTACTTC.